Sequencing of this T cell receptor beta chain was carried out in a study of blood T cell repertoires in COVID-19. Study in general: There were acute and convalescent COVID-19 samples, and they came from the United States, Italy and Spain. T cells, B-cell-depleted T cells, or PBMCs supplied cDNA or gDNA.

V was shortened by 0 bases and J by 4 bases, with 13 bases between the two germline ends. Germline lookup yields CDR1 LNHDA and CDR2 SQIVND (reference sequence). CDR3 length: 16 residues. In the authors' workflow: Reference gene primer amplification gave estimated nucleated cell counts. Repertoires were generated with immunoSEQ multiplex PCR, while TCRdb's copy carries only in-frame clones and drops some. V and J calls and clone size are those listed in that table; D and trimming were worked out from the DNA. The table has 140,000 or so clones, about 90% seen once; the top ten hold 9.5% to 11%. This clone showed up just once.

The source material was peripheral blood. The TCR comes from an elderly woman with acute or convalescent COVID-19. The chain employs TRBV19 and TRBJ1-5; no reliable D call. In DNA, the CDR3 is TGTGCCAGTAGTATAGATCTGCAGGTTCGGAATCAGCCCCAGCATTTT. This encodes CASSIDLQVRNQPQHF. The full variable domain, completed using reference TRBV19 and TRBJ1-5, is DGGITQSPKYLFRKEGQNVTLSCEQNLNHDAMYWYRQDPGQGLRLIYYSQIVNDFQKGDIAEGYSVSREKKESFPLTVTSAQKNPTAFYLCASSIDLQVRNQPQHFGDGTRLSIL.